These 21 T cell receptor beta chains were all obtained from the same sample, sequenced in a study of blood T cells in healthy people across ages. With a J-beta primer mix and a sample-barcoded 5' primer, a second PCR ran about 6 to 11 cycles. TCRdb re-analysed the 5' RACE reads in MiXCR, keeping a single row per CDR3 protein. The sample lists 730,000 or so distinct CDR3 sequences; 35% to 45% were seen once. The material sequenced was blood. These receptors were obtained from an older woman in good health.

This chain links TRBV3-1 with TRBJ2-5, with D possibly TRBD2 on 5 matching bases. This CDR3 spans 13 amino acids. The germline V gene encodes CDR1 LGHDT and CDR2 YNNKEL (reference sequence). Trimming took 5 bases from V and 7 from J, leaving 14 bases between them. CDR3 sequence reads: CASSGGWKGTQYF. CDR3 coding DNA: TGTGCCAGCAGCGGCGGGTGGAAAGGGACCCAGTACTTC.

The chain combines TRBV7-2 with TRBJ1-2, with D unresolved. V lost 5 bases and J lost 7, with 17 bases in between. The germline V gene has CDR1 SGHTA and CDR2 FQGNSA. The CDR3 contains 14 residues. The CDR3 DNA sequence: TGTGCCAGCAGCCGAGCTCCTGGTGGGAGTGGCTACACCTTC. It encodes CASSRAPGGSGYTF.

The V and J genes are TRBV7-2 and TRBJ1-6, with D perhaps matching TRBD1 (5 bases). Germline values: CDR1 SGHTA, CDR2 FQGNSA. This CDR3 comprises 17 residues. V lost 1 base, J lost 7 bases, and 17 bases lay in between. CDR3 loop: CASSLVAGADGNSPLHF. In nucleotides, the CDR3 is TGTGCCAGCAGCTTAGTGGCCGGGGCGGACGGAAATTCACCCCTCCACTTT.

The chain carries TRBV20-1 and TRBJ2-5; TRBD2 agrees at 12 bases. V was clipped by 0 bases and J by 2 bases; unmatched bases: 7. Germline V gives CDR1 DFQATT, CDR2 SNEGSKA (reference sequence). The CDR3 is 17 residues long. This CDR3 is CSARDRLAGASQETQYF. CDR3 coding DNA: TGCAGTGCTAGAGATAGACTAGCGGGAGCATCACAAGAGACCCAGTACTTC.

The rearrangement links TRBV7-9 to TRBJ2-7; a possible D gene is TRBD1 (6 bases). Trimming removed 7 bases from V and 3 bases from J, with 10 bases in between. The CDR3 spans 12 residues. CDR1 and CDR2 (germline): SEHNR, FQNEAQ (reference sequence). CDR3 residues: CASNRVSYEQYF. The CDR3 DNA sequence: TGTGCCAGCAACAGGGTGAGCTACGAGCAGTACTTC. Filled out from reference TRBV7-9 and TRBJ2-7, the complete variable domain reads DTGVSQNPRHKITKRGQNVTFRCDPISEHNRLYWYRQTLGQGPEFLTYFQNEAQLEKSRLLSDRFSAERPKGSFSTLEIQRTEQGDSAMYLCASNRVSYEQYFGPGTRLTVT.

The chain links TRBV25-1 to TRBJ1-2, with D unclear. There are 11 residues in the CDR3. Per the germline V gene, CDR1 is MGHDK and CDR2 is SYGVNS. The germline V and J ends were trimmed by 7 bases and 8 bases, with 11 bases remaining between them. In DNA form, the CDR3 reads TGTGCCAGCAACGGAGGACTAGGCTACACCTTC. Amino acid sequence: CASNGGLGYTF.

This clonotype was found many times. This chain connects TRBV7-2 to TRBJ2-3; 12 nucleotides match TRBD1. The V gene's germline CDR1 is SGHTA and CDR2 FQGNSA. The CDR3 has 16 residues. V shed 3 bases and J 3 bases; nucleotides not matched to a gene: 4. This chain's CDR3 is CASSFRDRGLTDTQYF. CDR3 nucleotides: TGTGCCAGCAGCTTCCGGGACAGGGGGCTGACAGATACGCAGTATTTT. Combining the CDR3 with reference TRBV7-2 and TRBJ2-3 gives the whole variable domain GAGVSQSPSNKVTEKGKDVELRCDPISGHTALYWYRQSLGQGLEFLIYFQGNSAPDKSGLPSDRFSAERTGGSVSTLTIQRTQQEDSAVYLCASSFRDRGLTDTQYFGPGTRLTVL.

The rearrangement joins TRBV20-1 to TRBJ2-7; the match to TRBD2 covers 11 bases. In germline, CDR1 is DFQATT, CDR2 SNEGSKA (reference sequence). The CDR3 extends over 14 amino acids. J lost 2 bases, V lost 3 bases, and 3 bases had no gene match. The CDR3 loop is CSARGLAVTYEQYF. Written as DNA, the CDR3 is TGCAGTGCTAGGGGACTAGCGGTTACCTACGAGCAGTACTTC.

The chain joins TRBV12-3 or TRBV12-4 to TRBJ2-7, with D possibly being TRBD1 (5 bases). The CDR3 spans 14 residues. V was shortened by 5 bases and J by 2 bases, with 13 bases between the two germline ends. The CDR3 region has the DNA TGTGCCAGCAGTGGGCCCCAGGGTCCCTACGAGCAGTACTTC. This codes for CASSGPQGPYEQYF.

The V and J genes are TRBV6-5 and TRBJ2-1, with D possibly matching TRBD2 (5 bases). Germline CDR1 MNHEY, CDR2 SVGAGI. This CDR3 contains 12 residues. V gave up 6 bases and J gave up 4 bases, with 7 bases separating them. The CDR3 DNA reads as TGTGCCAGCAGGACTAATTACAATGAGCAGTTCTTC. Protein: CASRTNYNEQFF.

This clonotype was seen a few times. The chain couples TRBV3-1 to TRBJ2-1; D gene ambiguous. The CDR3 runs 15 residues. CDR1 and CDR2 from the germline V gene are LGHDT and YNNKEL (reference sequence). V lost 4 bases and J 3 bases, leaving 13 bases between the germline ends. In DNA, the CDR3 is TGTGCCAGCAGCCCCAACTCCGGAAACTACAATGAGCAGTTCTTC. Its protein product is CASSPNSGNYNEQFF.

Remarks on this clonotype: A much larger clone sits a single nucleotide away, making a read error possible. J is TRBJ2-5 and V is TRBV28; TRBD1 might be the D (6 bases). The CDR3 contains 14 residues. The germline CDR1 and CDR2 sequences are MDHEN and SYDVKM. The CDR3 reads CASSYSGQQATQYF. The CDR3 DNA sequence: TGTGCCAGCAGTTACTCCGGACAGCAAGCGACCCAGTACTTC. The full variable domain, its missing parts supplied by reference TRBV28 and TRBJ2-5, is DVKVTQSSRYLVKRTGEKVFLECVQDMDHENMFWYRQDPGLGLRLIYFSYDVKMKEKGDIPEGYSVSREKKERFSLILESASTNQTSMYLCASSYSGQQATQYFGPGTRLLVL.

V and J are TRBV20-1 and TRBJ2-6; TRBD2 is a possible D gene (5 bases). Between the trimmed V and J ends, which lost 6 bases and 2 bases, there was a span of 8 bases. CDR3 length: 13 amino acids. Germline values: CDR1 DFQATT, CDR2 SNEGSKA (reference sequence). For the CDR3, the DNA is TGCAGTGCCCACGGGGCTGGGGCCAACGTCCTGACTTTC. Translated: CSAHGAGANVLTF.

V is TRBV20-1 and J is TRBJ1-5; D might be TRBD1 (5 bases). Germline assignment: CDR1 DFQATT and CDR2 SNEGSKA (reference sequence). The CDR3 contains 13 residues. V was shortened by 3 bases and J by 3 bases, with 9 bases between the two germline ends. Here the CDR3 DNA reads TGCAGTGCTAGCCTCGGGGCCAATCAGCCCCAGCATTTT. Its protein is CSASLGANQPQHF.

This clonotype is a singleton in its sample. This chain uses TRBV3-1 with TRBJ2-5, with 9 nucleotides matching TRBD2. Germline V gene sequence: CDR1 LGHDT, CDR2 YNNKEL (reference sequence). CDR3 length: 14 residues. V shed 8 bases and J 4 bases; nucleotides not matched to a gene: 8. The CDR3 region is CASGESGRRETQYF. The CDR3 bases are TGTGCCAGCGGAGAAAGCGGGAGGAGAGAGACCCAGTACTTC.

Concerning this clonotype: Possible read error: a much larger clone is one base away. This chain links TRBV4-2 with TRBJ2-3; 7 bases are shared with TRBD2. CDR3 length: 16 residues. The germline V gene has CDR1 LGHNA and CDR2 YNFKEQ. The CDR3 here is CACSQAPGGNTDTQYF. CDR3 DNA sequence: TGTGCCTGCAGCCAAGCCCCGGGAGGTAACACAGATACGCAGTATTTT.

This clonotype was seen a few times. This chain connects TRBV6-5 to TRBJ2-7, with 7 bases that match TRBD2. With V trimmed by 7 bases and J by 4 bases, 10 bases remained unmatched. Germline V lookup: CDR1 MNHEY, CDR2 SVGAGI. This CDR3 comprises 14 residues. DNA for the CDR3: TGTGCCAGCAACCCTGAGGGCGGGAGATACGAGCAGTACTTC. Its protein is CASNPEGGRYEQYF.

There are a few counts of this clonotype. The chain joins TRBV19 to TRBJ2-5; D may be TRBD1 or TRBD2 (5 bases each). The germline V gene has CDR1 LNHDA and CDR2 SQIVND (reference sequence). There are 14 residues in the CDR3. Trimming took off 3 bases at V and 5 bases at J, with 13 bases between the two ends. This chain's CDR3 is CASSMRGERETQYF. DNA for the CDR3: TGTGCCAGTAGTATGCGAGGGGAGCGGGAGACCCAGTACTTC.

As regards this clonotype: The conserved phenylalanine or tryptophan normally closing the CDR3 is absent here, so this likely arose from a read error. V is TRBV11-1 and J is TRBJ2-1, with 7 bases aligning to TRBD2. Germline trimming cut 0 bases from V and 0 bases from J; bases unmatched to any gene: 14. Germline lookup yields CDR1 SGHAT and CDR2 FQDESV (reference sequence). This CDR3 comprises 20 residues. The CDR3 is CASSLAGLRISMSSYNEQFY. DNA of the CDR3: TGTGCCAGCAGCTTAGCGGGACTAAGAATTTCGATGAGCTCCTACAATGAGCAGTTCTAC.

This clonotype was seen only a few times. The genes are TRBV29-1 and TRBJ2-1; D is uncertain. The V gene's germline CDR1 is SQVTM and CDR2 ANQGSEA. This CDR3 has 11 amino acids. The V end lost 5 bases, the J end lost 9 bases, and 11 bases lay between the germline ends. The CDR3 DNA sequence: TGCAGCGTTACCTCCCCGAGTGAGCAGTTCTTC. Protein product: CSVTSPSEQFF.

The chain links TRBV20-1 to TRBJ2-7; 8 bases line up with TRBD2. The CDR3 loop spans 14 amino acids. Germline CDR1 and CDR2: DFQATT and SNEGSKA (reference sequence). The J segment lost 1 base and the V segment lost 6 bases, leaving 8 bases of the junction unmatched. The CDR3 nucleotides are TGCAGTGCGGCCGGGACTAGAATTTCCTACGAGCAGTACTTC. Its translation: CSAAGTRISYEQYF.